This T cell receptor (beta chain) is from a study of early T cells in non-severe SARS-CoV-2 infection. For the study at large: The chains were unpaired, and the sequenced material was bulk RNA from unsorted whole blood. Study findings and constraints: Reliance on VDJdb matching favored anti-spike CD8 responses; private and CD4 specificities were missed.

This clonotype is classed as medium-sized (0.01 to 0.1%). Its matching antigen is unknown. TCRdb recomputed calls from the 5' RACE reads with MiXCR, one row per CDR3 protein. The profile covers roughly 30,000 distinct CDR3 sequences, with 4.5% appearing a single time and around 6.3% taken by the ten largest. Germline CDR1 and CDR2: LGHDT and YNNKEL (reference sequence). The CDR3 runs 15 residues. Deletions cut 4 bases from V and 1 base from J, with 11 bases between. The chain couples TRBV3-1 to TRBJ2-1; D is unclear. The sequence came from an adult who was a healthcare worker with PCR-confirmed SARS-CoV-2 infection or an uninfected control (not recorded which). The source material was whole blood. CDR3 sequence (DNA): TGTGCCAGCAGCCCCCGATTCGAATCCTACAATGAGCAGTTCTTC. Its translation: CASSPRFESYNEQFF.